This T cell receptor beta chain was sequenced in a study of T cell repertoires in cytomegalovirus infection. The overall study: Epitope selection comprised recently identified HLA-C-restricted CMV epitopes and well-studied HLA-B-restricted CMV epitopes. Public TCR beta signatures marked donors with CMV infection and the matching HLA. Overall study results and limits: Ex vivo, HLA-C-restricted CMV-specific TCR beta clonotypes prevailed over the rest of the response. Adding up the frequency of public TCR beta families identified people who carried CMV plus the relevant HLA.

Only a few counts were recorded for this clonotype. Its antigen is still unknown. TCRdb re-derived calls from the reads in MiXCR, one entry per CDR3 protein. The sample holds about half a million distinct CDR3 sequences; around a third are singletons and the top ten take 17%. V was shortened by 5 bases and J by 3 bases, with 13 bases between the two germline ends. The CDR3 extends over 14 amino acids. In germline, CDR1 is SEHNR, CDR2 FQNEAQ (reference sequence). The J gene is TRBJ1-1, the V gene TRBV7-9; D possibly corresponds to TRBD1 (5 bases). This clonotype was obtained from a human donor in good health (CMV status not recorded). Some clones in this sample may be carry-over from other donors' samples. The sequenced sample was cultured PBMCs, obtained from culture after CMV antigen stimulation. Here the CDR3 DNA reads TGTGCCAGCAGCATCAGGGACGGGGACACTGAAGCTTTCTTT. Its translation is CASSIRDGDTEAFF.